This T cell receptor beta chain emerged from a study of cytomegalovirus exposure and HLA in healthy donors. CDR1 and CDR2 (germline): MNHNS, SASEGT. Trimming removed 1 base from V and 1 base from J, with 7 bases in between. This CDR3 contains 14 residues. A multiplex PCR was run with 60 Vbeta primers and 13 Jbeta primers. Profiled with immunoSEQ multiplex PCR; TCRdb holds only in-frame clones, not every one. Of just over 150,000 clones in the sample, approximately 79% are singletons; the top ten hold roughly 7.1%. This rearrangement joins TRBV6-1 to TRBJ2-5, with D possibly matching TRBD1 (6 bases). The TCR originated in a man between 40 and 49 years old in good health and CMV-seropositive. The sample was PBMCs. CDR3 DNA: TGTGCCAGCAGTGAAGGGACAGTCCAAGAGACCCAGTACTTC. This translates into CASSEGTVQETQYF.